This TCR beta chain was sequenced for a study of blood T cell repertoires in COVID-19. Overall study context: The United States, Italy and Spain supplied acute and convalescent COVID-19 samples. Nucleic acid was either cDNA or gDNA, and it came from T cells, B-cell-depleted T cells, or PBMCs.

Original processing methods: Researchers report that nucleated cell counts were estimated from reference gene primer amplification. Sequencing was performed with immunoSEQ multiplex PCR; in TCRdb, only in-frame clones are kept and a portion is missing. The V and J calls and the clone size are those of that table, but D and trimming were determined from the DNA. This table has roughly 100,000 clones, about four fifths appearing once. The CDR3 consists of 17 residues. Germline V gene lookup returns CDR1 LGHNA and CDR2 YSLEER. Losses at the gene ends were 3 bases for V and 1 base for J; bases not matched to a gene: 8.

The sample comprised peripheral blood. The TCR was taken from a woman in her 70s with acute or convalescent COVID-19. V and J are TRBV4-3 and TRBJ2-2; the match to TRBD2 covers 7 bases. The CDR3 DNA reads TGCGCCAGCAGCCAGGGGGGGAACGGTTTGAACACCGGGGAGCTGTTTTTT. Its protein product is CASSQGGNGLNTGELFF.